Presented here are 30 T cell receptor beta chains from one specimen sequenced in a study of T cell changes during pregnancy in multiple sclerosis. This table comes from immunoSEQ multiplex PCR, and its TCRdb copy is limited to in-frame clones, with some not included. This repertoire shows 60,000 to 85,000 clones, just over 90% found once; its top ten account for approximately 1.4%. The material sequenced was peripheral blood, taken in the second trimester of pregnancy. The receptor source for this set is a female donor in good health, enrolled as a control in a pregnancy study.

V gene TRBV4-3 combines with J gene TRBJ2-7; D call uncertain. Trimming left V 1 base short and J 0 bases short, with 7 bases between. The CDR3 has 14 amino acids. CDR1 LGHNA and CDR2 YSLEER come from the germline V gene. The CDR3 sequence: CASSQVQFSYEQYF. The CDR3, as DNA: TGCGCCAGCAGCCAAGTTCAGTTCTCCTACGAGCAGTACTTC.

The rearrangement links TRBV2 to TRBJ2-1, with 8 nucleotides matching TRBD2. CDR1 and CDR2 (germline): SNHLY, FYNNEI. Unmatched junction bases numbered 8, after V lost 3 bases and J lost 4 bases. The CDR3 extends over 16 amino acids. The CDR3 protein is CASSDRAGVGYNEQFF. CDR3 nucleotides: TGTGCCAGCAGTGATAGAGCGGGAGTTGGGTACAATGAGCAGTTCTTC.

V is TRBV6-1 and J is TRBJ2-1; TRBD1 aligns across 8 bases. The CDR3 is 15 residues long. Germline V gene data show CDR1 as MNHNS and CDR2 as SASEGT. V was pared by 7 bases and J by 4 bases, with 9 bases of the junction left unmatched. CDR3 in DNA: TGTGCCAGCATTGGGAACAGGGGGATGTACAATGAGCAGTTCTTC. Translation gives CASIGNRGMYNEQFF.

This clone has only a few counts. The CDR3 reads CASSLVSYGYTF. The CDR3, as DNA: TGTGCCAGCAGCTTGGTTAGCTATGGCTACACCTTC. The V call is TRBV5-4, the J call TRBJ1-2; the D is unclear. CDR1 and CDR2 from the germline V gene are SGHNT and YYREEE (reference sequence). V lost 0 bases to trimming and J lost 4 bases, with 4 bases between them. The CDR3 is 12 residues long.

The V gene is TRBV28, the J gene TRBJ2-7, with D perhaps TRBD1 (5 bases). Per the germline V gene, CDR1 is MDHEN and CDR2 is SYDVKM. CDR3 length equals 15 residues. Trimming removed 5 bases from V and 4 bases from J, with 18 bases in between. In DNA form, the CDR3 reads TGTGCCAGCAGTACCCCCGGACAACCCTTATACGAGCAGTACTTC. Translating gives CASSTPGQPLYEQYF.

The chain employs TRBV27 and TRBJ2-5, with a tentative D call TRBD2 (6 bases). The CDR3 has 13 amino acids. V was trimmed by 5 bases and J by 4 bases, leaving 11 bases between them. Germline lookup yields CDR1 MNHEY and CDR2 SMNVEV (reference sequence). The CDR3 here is CASSPTGGETQYF. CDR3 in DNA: TGTGCCAGCAGTCCTACCGGGGGAGAGACCCAGTACTTC.

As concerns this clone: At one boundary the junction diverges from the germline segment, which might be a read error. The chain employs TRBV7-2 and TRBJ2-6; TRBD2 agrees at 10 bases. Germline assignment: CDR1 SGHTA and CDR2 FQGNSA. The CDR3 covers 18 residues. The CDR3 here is CATSFRIAGGSGANVLTF. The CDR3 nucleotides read TGTGCCACCAGCTTCCGTATAGCGGGAGGCTCTGGGGCCAACGTCCTGACTTTC.

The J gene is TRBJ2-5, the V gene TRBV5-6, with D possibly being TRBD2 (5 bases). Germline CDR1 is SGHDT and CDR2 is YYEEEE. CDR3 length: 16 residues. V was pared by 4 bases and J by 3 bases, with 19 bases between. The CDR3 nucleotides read TGTGCCAGCAGCCATCCCCCCGGGCTAGCAAAAGAGACCCAGTACTTC. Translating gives CASSHPPGLAKETQYF.

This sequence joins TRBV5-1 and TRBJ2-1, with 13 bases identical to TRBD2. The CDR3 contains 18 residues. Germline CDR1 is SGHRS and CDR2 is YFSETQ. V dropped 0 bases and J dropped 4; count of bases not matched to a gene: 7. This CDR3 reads CASSLATSGRAGYNEQFF. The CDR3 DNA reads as TGCGCCAGCAGCTTGGCCACTAGCGGGAGGGCTGGGTACAATGAGCAGTTCTTC.

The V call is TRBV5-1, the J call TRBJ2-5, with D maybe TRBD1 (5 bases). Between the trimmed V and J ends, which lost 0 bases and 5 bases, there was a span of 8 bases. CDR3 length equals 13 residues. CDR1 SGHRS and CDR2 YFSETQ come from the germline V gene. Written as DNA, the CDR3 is TGCGCCAGCAGCTTGGGGACATCGGAGACCCAGTACTTC. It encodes CASSLGTSETQYF.

Written as DNA, the CDR3 is TGTGCCAGCAGCAGCGGGGGAAACGGCCTCGCGTATGGCTACACCTTC. It is translated as CASSSGGNGLAYGYTF. This chain connects TRBV5-6 to TRBJ1-2; D may be TRBD1 (5 bases). V gave up 4 bases and J gave up 5 bases, with 21 bases separating them. There are 16 residues in the CDR3. Germline CDR1 reads SGHDT; CDR2 reads YYEEEE.

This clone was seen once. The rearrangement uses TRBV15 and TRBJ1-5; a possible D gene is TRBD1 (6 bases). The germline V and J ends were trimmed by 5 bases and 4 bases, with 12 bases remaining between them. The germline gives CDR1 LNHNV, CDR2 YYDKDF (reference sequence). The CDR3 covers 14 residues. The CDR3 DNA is TGTGCCACCAGCCTAAACAGGGAAAATCAGCCCCAGCATTTT. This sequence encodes CATSLNRENQPQHF.

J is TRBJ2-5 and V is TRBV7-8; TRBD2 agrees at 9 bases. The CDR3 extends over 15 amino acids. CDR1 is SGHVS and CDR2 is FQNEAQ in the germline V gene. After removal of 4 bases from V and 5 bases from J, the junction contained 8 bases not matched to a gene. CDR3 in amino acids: CASSSKRGAAETQYF. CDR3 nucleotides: TGTGCCAGCAGCTCCAAGCGGGGGGCGGCGGAGACCCAGTACTTC.

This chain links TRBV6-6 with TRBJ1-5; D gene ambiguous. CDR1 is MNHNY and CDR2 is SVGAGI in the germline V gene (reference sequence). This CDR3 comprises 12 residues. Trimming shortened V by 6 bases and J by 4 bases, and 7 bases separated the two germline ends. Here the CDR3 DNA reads TGTGCCAGCAGGGCAGATAATCAGCCCCAGCATTTT. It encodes CASRADNQPQHF.

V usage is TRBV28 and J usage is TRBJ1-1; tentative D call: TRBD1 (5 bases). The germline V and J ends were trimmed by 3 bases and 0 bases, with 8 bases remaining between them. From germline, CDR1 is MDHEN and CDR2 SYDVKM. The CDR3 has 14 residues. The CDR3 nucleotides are TGTGCCAGCAGTTTGCCGGGGGTGAACACTGAAGCTTTCTTT. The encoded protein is CASSLPGVNTEAFF.

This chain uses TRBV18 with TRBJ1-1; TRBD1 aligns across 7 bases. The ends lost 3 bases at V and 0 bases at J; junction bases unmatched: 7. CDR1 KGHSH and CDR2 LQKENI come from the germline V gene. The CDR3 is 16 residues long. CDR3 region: CASSPITGELNTEAFF. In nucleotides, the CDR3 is TGTGCCAGCTCACCGATTACAGGGGAACTGAACACTGAAGCTTTCTTT. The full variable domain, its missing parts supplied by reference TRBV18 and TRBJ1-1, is NAGVMQNPRHLVRRRGQEARLRCSPMKGHSHVYWYRQLPEEGLKFMVYLQKENIIDESGMPKERFSAEFPKEGPSILRIQQVVRGDSAAYFCASSPITGELNTEAFFGQGTRLTVV.

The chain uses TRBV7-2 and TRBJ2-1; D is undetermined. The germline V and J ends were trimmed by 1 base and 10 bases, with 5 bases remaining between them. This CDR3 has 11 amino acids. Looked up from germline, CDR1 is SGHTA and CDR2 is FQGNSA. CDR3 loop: CASSLVTEQFF. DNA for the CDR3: TGTGCCAGCAGCTTAGTGACAGAGCAGTTCTTC.

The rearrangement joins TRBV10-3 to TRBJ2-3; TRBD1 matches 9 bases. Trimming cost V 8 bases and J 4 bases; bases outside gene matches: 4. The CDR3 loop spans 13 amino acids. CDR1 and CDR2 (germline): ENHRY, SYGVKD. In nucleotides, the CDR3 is TGTGCCATCGGACAGGGGCCTTCAGATACGCAGTATTTT. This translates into CAIGQGPSDTQYF.

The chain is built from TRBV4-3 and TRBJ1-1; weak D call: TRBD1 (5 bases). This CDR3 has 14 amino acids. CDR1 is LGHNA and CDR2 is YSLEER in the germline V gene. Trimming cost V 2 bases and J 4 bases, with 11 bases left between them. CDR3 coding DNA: TGCGCCAGCAGCCAACAGGGTGAAGGCACTGAAGCTTTCTTT. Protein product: CASSQQGEGTEAFF.

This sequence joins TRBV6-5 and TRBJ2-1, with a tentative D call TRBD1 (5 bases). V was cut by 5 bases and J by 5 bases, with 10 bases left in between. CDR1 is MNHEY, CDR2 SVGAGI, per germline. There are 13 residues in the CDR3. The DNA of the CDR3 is TGTGCCAGCAGTATGACAGTTAACAATGAGCAGTTCTTC. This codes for CASSMTVNNEQFF.

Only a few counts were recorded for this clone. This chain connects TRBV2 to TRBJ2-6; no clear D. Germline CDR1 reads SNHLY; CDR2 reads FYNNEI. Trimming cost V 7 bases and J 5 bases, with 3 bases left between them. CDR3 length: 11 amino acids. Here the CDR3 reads CASTRANVLTF. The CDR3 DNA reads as TGTGCCAGCACCAGGGCCAACGTCCTGACTTTC.

The CDR3 sequence is CASSFGGSLGEQFF. The CDR3 DNA reads as TGTGCCAGCAGCTTCGGCGGGAGTTTGGGGGAGCAGTTCTTC. The gene calls are TRBV7-2 and TRBJ2-1; TRBD2 aligns across 7 bases. V shed 3 bases, J shed 10 bases, and the junction held 9 bases outside the gene matches. This CDR3 is built from 14 residues. Germline values: CDR1 SGHTA, CDR2 FQGNSA.

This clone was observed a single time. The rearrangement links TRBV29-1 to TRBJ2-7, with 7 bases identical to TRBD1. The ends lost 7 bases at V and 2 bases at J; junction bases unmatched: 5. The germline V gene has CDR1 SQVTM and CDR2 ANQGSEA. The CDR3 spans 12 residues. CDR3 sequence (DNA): TGCAGCGCAACCGGGACAGCCTACGAGCAGTACTTC. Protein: CSATGTAYEQYF.

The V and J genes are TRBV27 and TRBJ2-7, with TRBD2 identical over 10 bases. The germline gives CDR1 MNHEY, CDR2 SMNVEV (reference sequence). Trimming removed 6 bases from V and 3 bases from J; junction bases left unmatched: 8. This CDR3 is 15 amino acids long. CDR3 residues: CASSLRLAGDYEQYF. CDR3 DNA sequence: TGTGCCAGCAGCCTTAGACTAGCGGGTGACTACGAGCAGTACTTC.

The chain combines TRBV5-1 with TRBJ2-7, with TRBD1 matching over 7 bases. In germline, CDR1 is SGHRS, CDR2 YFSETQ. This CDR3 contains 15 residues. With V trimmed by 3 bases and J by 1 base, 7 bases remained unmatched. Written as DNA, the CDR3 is TGCGCCAGCAGCTCTGCCGGGACAGCGTCCTACGAGCAGTACTTC. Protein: CASSSAGTASYEQYF.

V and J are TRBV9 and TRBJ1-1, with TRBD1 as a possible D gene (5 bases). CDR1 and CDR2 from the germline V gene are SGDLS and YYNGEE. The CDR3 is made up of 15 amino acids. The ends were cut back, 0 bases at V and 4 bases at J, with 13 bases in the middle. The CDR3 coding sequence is TGTGCCAGCAGCGTAGATTCGGGGGTTGGCACTGAAGCTTTCTTT. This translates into CASSVDSGVGTEAFF.

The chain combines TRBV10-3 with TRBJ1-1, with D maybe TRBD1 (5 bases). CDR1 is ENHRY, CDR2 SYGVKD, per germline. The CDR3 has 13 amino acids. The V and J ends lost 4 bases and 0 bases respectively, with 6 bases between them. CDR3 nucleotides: TGTGCCATCAGTGGACAGTTGAACACTGAAGCTTTCTTT. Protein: CAISGQLNTEAFF.

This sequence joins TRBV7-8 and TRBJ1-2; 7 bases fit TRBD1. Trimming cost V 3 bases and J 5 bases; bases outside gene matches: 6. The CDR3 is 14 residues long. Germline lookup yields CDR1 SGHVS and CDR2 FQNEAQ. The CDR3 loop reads CASSFRDSIYGYTF. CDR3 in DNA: TGTGCCAGCAGCTTCCGGGACAGCATATATGGCTACACCTTC.

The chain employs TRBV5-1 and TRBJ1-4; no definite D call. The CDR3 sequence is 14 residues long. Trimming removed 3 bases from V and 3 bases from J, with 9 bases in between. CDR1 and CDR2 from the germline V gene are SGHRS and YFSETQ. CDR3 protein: CASSSELPNEKLFF. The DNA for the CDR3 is TGCGCCAGCAGCTCGGAGCTTCCTAATGAAAAACTGTTTTTT.

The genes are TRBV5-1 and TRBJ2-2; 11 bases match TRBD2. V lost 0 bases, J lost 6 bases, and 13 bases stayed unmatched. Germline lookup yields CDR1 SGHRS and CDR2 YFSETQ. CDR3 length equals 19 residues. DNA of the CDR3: TGCGCCAGCAGCTTGGCAGGCGTTGCACTAGCGGGAGAGGCCGGGGAGCTGTTTTTT. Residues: CASSLAGVALAGEAGELFF.